The TCR beta chain under discussion was sequenced for a study of blood T cell repertoires in COVID-19. Looking at the study overall: The United States, Italy and Spain supplied acute and convalescent COVID-19 samples.

Here immunoSEQ multiplex PCR was the method, and the copy in TCRdb shows in-frame clones only, minus some. Found here are approximately 180,000 clones, 70% to 90% of them singletons; the top ten hold 2.5% to 3.5%. Germline CDR1 reads SGDLS; CDR2 reads YYNGEE. J gave up 2 bases and V 4 bases, and 10 bases lay outside the gene matches. This CDR3 comprises 16 residues. Material for sequencing was peripheral blood. The TCR was taken from a man aged 55 to 70 with acute or convalescent COVID-19. The chain carries TRBV9 and TRBJ2-3, with TRBD2 matching over 7 bases. The CDR3, as DNA: TGTGCCAGCAGCCTCCGCGGGGGTGGAATCACAGATACGCAGTATTTT. Residues: CASSLRGGGITDTQYF.